This T cell receptor (beta chain) originates from a study of identical twins. The J segment lost 6 bases and the V segment lost 5 bases, leaving 9 bases of the junction unmatched. The CDR3 is made up of 15 amino acids. Looked up from germline, CDR1 is SNHLY and CDR2 is FYNNEI. TCRdb analysed the 5' RACE reads with MiXCR anew, one entry per CDR3 protein. The repertoire holds around 480,000 distinct CDR3 sequences, with approximately 15% as singletons. The same sample was also studied in work on yellow fever vaccine responses in identical twins.

The TCR originated in a young woman in good health. The sequencing input was CD4+ T cells sorted from blood. The chain is built from TRBV2 and TRBJ2-2, with 7 bases identical to TRBD2. The CDR3 protein is CASSLLAGVSGELFF. CDR3 DNA: TGTGCCAGCAGTCTTCTCGCGGGAGTGTCCGGGGAGCTGTTTTTT.